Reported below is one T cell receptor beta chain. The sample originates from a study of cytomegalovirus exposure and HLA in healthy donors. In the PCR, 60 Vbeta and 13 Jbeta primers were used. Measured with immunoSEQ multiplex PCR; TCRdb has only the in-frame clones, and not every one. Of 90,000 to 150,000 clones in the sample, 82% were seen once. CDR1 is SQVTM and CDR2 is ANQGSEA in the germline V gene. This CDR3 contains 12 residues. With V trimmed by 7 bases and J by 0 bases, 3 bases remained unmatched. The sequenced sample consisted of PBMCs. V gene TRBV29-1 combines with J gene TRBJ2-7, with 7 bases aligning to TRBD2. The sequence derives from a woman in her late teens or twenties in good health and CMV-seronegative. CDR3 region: CSAWTSSYEQYF. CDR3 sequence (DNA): TGCAGCGCCTGGACTAGCTCCTACGAGCAGTACTTC.